A selection of T cell receptor beta chains follows, all from one sample in a study of PD-1 blockade in classical Hodgkin lymphoma. The data were produced by immunoSEQ multiplex PCR, yet TCRdb's version contains in-frame clones alone and is incomplete. In the table there are 45,000 to 55,000 clones, over 70% of which are singletons. The sequenced sample was peripheral blood mononuclear cells (PBMCs), obtained at baseline. The receptors stem from a human donor with classical Hodgkin lymphoma. Each CDR3 is given with its conserved first and last residue. The order of the fields is V gene, D gene, J gene, clone size, CDR3 DNA, CDR3 protein. The D gene is left open where the match is weak. Clone size is shown for a subset of rows, as once, few, many or a class of expanded clone.

V gene: TRBV27; D gene: -; J gene: TRBJ1-2; clone size: -; CDR3 DNA: TGTGCCAGCAGTTTATCAGCAGTTTCGGGCGCTTGGGGCTACACCTTC; CDR3 protein: CASSLSAVSGAWGYTF
V gene: TRBV30; D gene: -; J gene: TRBJ1-3; clone size: -; CDR3 DNA: TGTGCCTGGAGTGTAAGAGGAAACTCTGGAAACACCATATATTTT; CDR3 protein: CAWSVRGNSGNTIYF
V gene: TRBV5-1; D gene: -; J gene: TRBJ2-5; clone size: -; CDR3 DNA: TGCGCCAGCAGCTTTAGAGGAGAGACCCAGTACTTC; CDR3 protein: CASSFRGETQYF
V gene: TRBV30; D gene: TRBD1; J gene: TRBJ1-1; clone size: -; CDR3 DNA: TGTGCCTGGACGGGACAGGGCTTTAGAACTGAAGCTTTCTTT; CDR3 protein: CAWTGQGFRTEAFF
V gene: TRBV18; D gene: TRBD1; J gene: TRBJ2-2; clone size: -; CDR3 DNA: TGTGCCAGCTCACCACCCCGGGACAGCCTGAACACCGGGGAGCTGTTTTTT; CDR3 protein: CASSPPRDSLNTGELFF
V gene: TRBV5-6; D gene: -; J gene: TRBJ2-2; clone size: -; CDR3 DNA: TGTGCCAGCAGCTTCCCGGACCCCTTCGTTGGCGGGGAGCTGTTTTTT; CDR3 protein: CASSFPDPFVGGELFF
V gene: TRBV5-1; D gene: -; J gene: TRBJ2-2; clone size: once; CDR3 DNA: TGCGCCAGCAGAGAGAGCGGGAACACCGGGGAGCTGTTTTTT; CDR3 protein: CASRESGNTGELFF
V gene: TRBV18; D gene: -; J gene: TRBJ1-5; clone size: -; CDR3 DNA: TGTGCCAGCTCACCGGGTTCCGATCAGCCCCAGCATTTT; CDR3 protein: CASSPGSDQPQHF
V gene: TRBV7-2; D gene: -; J gene: TRBJ2-4; clone size: -; CDR3 DNA: TGTGCCAGCAGCTTAGGAGGAATCAACATTCAGTACTTC; CDR3 protein: CASSLGGINIQYF
V gene: TRBV7-2; D gene: TRBD1; J gene: TRBJ1-1; clone size: -; CDR3 DNA: TGTGCCAGCAGCCCTAGACAGGGGGTGAACACTGAAGCTTTCTTT; CDR3 protein: CASSPRQGVNTEAFF
V gene: TRBV7-2; D gene: TRBD1; J gene: TRBJ1-5; clone size: -; CDR3 DNA: TGTGCCAGCAGCTGGACAGGGTCCAATCAGCCCCAGCATTTT; CDR3 protein: CASSWTGSNQPQHF
V gene: TRBV7-3; D gene: -; J gene: TRBJ2-1; clone size: -; CDR3 DNA: TGTGCCAGCAGCTTAAGGAGTGGTGAGCAGTTCTTC; CDR3 protein: CASSLRSGEQFF
V gene: TRBV7-9; D gene: -; J gene: TRBJ1-1; clone size: -; CDR3 DNA: TGTGCCAGCAGCTTAGTGACGGGGGCAGCTTTCTTT; CDR3 protein: CASSLVTGAAFF
V gene: TRBV7-6; D gene: -; J gene: TRBJ2-7; clone size: -; CDR3 DNA: TGTGCCAGCAGCTTAGATACGGGAATCCCCTACGAGCAGTACTTC; CDR3 protein: CASSLDTGIPYEQYF
V gene: TRBV6-1; D gene: -; J gene: TRBJ1-1; clone size: -; CDR3 DNA: TGTGCCAGCAGTCAAGGGCCACCCTCCAGGGTGGGGAACACTGAAGCTTTCTTT; CDR3 protein: CASSQGPPSRVGNTEAFF
V gene: TRBV7-2; D gene: TRBD2; J gene: TRBJ2-5; clone size: -; CDR3 DNA: TGTGCCAGCAGCGCACGACTAGCGGGGGGGGCCCAGTACTTC; CDR3 protein: CASSARLAGGAQYF
V gene: TRBV10-3; D gene: -; J gene: TRBJ1-2; clone size: few; CDR3 DNA: TGTGCCATCAACGACGGGTACTATGGCTACACCTTC; CDR3 protein: CAINDGYYGYTF
V gene: TRBV4-3; D gene: -; J gene: TRBJ1-4; clone size: -; CDR3 DNA: TGCGCCAGCAGCCAAGACGGGCAGGCGAATAATGAAAAACTGTTTTTT; CDR3 protein: CASSQDGQANNEKLFF
V gene: TRBV10-3; D gene: -; J gene: TRBJ1-2; clone size: once; CDR3 DNA: TGTGCCATCAGTCCTGCCGGGTCCCTGGCCCTTGGCTACACCTTC; CDR3 protein: CAISPAGSLALGYTF
V gene: TRBV11-2; D gene: -; J gene: TRBJ2-1; clone size: -; CDR3 DNA: TGTGCCAGCAGCTTAGATGGGACGGGTGAGCAGTTCTTC; CDR3 protein: CASSLDGTGEQFF
V gene: TRBV29-1; D gene: TRBD1; J gene: TRBJ1-1; clone size: -; CDR3 DNA: TGCAGCGCCTTGACAGGGCAGATTTGGGTCACTGAAGCTTTCTTT; CDR3 protein: CSALTGQIWVTEAFF
V gene: TRBV2; D gene: -; J gene: TRBJ2-2; clone size: -; CDR3 DNA: TGTGCCAGCAGGAACTCGCTCACCGGGGAGCTGTTTTTT; CDR3 protein: CASRNSLTGELFF
V gene: TRBV7-2; D gene: -; J gene: TRBJ2-3; clone size: -; CDR3 DNA: TGTGCCAGCAGCGCCTACTCAGATACGCAGTATTTT; CDR3 protein: CASSAYSDTQYF
V gene: TRBV13; D gene: -; J gene: TRBJ2-1; clone size: -; CDR3 DNA: TGTGCCAGCAGCTTATTTTATGGGGGGAGTGGGAATGAGCAGTTCTTC; CDR3 protein: CASSLFYGGSGNEQFF
V gene: TRBV7-2; D gene: -; J gene: TRBJ2-7; clone size: -; CDR3 DNA: TGTGCCAGCAGCTTAGTAGGCACTTCCTACGAGCAGTACTTC; CDR3 protein: CASSLVGTSYEQYF
V gene: TRBV25-1; D gene: -; J gene: TRBJ1-1; clone size: -; CDR3 DNA: TGTGCCAGCAGCCAACCCCCCATGAACACTGAAGCTTTCTTT; CDR3 protein: CASSQPPMNTEAFF
V gene: TRBV6-1; D gene: TRBD2; J gene: TRBJ2-1; clone size: once; CDR3 DNA: TGTGCCAGCAGTGAATGGGGGACTAGCGGGGCCAATGAGCAGTTCTTC; CDR3 protein: CASSEWGTSGANEQFF
V gene: TRBV19; D gene: TRBD2; J gene: TRBJ2-1; clone size: -; CDR3 DNA: TGTGCCAGTAGGATGATTGGACTAGCGGACTACAATGAGCAGTTCTTC; CDR3 protein: CASRMIGLADYNEQFF
V gene: TRBV5-4; D gene: -; J gene: TRBJ1-2; clone size: -; CDR3 DNA: TGTGCCAGCAGCTTCCAAGGGGACCCCTATGGCTACACCTTC; CDR3 protein: CASSFQGDPYGYTF
V gene: TRBV30; D gene: TRBD2; J gene: TRBJ2-7; clone size: -; CDR3 DNA: TGTGCCTGGAGTCCCGAGACTAGCGGGAGCTACGAGCAGTACTTC; CDR3 protein: CAWSPETSGSYEQYF
V gene: TRBV11-2; D gene: TRBD1; J gene: TRBJ1-2; clone size: -; CDR3 DNA: TGTGCCAGCAGCCCAGGGGGCTCCTATGGCTACACCTTC; CDR3 protein: CASSPGGSYGYTF
V gene: TRBV6-5; D gene: TRBD2; J gene: TRBJ2-1; clone size: -; CDR3 DNA: TGTGCCAGCACCCGGGGGGACGAGCAGTTCTTC; CDR3 protein: CASTRGDEQFF
V gene: TRBV30; D gene: TRBD1; J gene: TRBJ2-2; clone size: -; CDR3 DNA: TGTGCCTGGAGCCATGGGACAGGGGAGGTCGGGGAGCTGTTTTTT; CDR3 protein: CAWSHGTGEVGELFF
V gene: TRBV5-1; D gene: TRBD2; J gene: TRBJ2-7; clone size: -; CDR3 DNA: TGCGCCAGCAGCCAGACTAGCGGAGGCGGGTACGAGCAGTACTTC; CDR3 protein: CASSQTSGGGYEQYF
V gene: TRBV30; D gene: TRBD2; J gene: TRBJ2-2; clone size: -; CDR3 DNA: TGTGCCTGGAGGGACGGGAGGGGCGGGGAGCTGTTTTTT; CDR3 protein: CAWRDGRGGELFF
V gene: TRBV4-3; D gene: -; J gene: TRBJ2-2; clone size: -; CDR3 DNA: TGCGCCAGCCGACTCGGGAAGTCCAACACCGGGGAGCTGTTTTTT; CDR3 protein: CASRLGKSNTGELFF
V gene: TRBV4-3; D gene: -; J gene: TRBJ2-2; clone size: -; CDR3 DNA: TGCGCCAGCAGCCAAGATGCAGGGGTCGCCGGGGAGCTGTTTTTT; CDR3 protein: CASSQDAGVAGELFF
V gene: TRBV18; D gene: -; J gene: TRBJ2-2; clone size: once; CDR3 DNA: TGTGCCAGCTCGCAGGGTACCCTGAACACCGGGGAGCTGTTTTTT; CDR3 protein: CASSQGTLNTGELFF
V gene: TRBV18; D gene: -; J gene: TRBJ2-1; clone size: -; CDR3 DNA: TGTGCCAGCTCGCTCTTGAGCGGAGCCTACAATGAGCAGTTCTTC; CDR3 protein: CASSLLSGAYNEQFF
V gene: TRBV5-6; D gene: TRBD1; J gene: TRBJ1-3; clone size: -; CDR3 DNA: TGTGCCAGCAGCTTACAGGGGTGGGTTGGAAACACCATATATTTT; CDR3 protein: CASSLQGWVGNTIYF
V gene: TRBV6-5; D gene: -; J gene: TRBJ1-5; clone size: -; CDR3 DNA: TGTGCCAGCAGTTACGGCGTTGATAGCAATCAGCCCCAGCATTTT; CDR3 protein: CASSYGVDSNQPQHF
V gene: TRBV30; D gene: -; J gene: TRBJ2-7; clone size: once; CDR3 DNA: TGTGCCTGGAGTGTACTAAAGGGAAGCGAGCAGTACTTC; CDR3 protein: CAWSVLKGSEQYF
V gene: TRBV6-5; D gene: TRBD1; J gene: TRBJ2-3; clone size: once; CDR3 DNA: TGTGCCAGCAGTTACGGGACAGTCACAGATACGCAGTATTTT; CDR3 protein: CASSYGTVTDTQYF
V gene: TRBV6-5; D gene: TRBD1; J gene: TRBJ2-1; clone size: -; CDR3 DNA: TGTGCCAGCAGACGTCCGGGACAGGGGCGGAATGAGCAGTTCTTC; CDR3 protein: CASRRPGQGRNEQFF
V gene: TRBV27; D gene: TRBD2; J gene: TRBJ2-5; clone size: -; CDR3 DNA: TGTGCCAGCAGTCCCATAGCGGGAGGGTTTTTTGAGACCCAGTACTTC; CDR3 protein: CASSPIAGGFFETQYF